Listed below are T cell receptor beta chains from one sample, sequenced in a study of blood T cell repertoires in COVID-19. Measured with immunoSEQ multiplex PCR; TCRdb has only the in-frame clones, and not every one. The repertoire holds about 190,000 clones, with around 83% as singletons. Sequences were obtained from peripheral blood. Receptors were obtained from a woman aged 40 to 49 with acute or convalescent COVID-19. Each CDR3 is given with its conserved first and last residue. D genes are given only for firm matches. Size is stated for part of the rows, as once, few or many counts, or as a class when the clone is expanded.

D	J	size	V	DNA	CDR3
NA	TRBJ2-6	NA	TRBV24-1	TGTGCCACCAGTGATTTGTTGCTAGGGGCCAACGTCCTGACTTTC	CATSDLLLGANVLTF
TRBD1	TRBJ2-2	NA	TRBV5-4	TGTGCCAGCAGCTGGGGACAGGAGACCGGGGAGCTGTTTTTT	CASSWGQETGELFF
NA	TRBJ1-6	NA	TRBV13	TGTGCCAGCAGCTTTTTCGATAATTCACCCCTCCACTTT	CASSFFDNSPLHF
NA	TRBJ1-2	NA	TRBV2	TGTGCCAGCAATGGACAGAACTATGGCTACACCTTC	CASNGQNYGYTF
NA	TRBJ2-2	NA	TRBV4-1	TGCGCCAGCAGCCAATATACAGCACTCACCGGGGAGCTGTTTTTT	CASSQYTALTGELFF
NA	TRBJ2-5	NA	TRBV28	TGTGCCAGCAGTCGAGGAGGGTATGGAGAGACCCAGTACTTC	CASSRGGYGETQYF
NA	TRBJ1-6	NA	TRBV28	TGTGCCAGCAGACGGCAGGACACCTATAATTCACCCCTCCACTTT	CASRRQDTYNSPLHF
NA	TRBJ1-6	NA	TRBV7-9	TGTGCCAGCAGCTCAGTAGCCCCTCGCGGGGGCTCCTATAATTCACCCCTCCACTTT	CASSSVAPRGGSYNSPLHF
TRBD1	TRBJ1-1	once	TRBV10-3	TGTGCCATCAGTGGGGACAGACTGAACACTGAAGCTTTCTTT	CAISGDRLNTEAFF
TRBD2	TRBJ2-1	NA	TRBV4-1	TGCGCCAGCAGCCAAGCTCCAGCGGGAGCATACAATGAGCAGTTCTTC	CASSQAPAGAYNEQFF
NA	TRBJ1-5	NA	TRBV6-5	TGTGCCAGTAAAACAGAATCCTATAGCAATCAGCCCCAGCATTTT	CASKTESYSNQPQHF
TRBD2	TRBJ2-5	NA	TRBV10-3	TGTGTCTCTAGGGCTAGCGGGGACCCGGAGACCCAGTACTTC	CVSRASGDPETQYF
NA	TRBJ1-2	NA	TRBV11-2	TGTGCCAGCAGCTTAGGGCAGTATGGCTACACCTTC	CASSLGQYGYTF
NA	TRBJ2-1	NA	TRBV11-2	TGTGCCAGCAGCTTAGGACCGGGGAACGATGAGCAGTTCTTC	CASSLGPGNDEQFF
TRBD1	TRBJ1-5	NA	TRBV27	TGTGCCAGCAGTTTGGGACAGGGTGCTCGGCCCCAGCATTTT	CASSLGQGARPQHF
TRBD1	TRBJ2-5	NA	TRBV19	TGTGCCAGTAGTATAGGGGACAGGGCGGAGAGACCCCAGTACTTC	CASSIGDRAERPQYF
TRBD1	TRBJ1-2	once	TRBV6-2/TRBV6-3	TGTGCCAGCAGTTACTGGGACAGAGATGGCTACACCTTC	CASSYWDRDGYTF
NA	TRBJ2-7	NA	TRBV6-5	TGTGCCAGCAGTTATACGACAACCTCCTACGAGCAGTACTTC	CASSYTTTSYEQYF
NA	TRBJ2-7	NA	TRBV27	TGTGCCAGCGCGGCAAGCTCGGGACACCTCTCCTACGAGCAGTACTTC	CASAASSGHLSYEQYF
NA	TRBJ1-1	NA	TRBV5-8	TGTGCCAGCAGCTTTTGGGCCACTGAAGCTTTCTTT	CASSFWATEAFF
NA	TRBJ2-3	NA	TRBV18	TGTGCCAGCTCACCTACAGCTAGCACAGATACGCAGTATTTT	CASSPTASTDTQYF
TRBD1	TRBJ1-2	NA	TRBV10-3	TGTGCCATCAGTGAGTTCGCAGGGGGCAATGGCTACACCTTC	CAISEFAGGNGYTF
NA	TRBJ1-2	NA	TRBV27	TGTGCCAGCAAGGGGGAGGGGGGCTATGGCTACACCTTC	CASKGEGGYGYTF
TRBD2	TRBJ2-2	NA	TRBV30	TGTGCCTCCGCCGGGACTAGCGGGGGGCACGCGAACACCGGGGAGCTGTTTTTT	CASAGTSGGHANTGELFF
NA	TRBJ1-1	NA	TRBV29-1	TGCAGCGTTGTACCGGGACTAAACACTGAAGCTTTCTTT	CSVVPGLNTEAFF
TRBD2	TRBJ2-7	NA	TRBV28	TGTGCCAGCAGTTCACCATACCAGACTAGCGGGTACTCCTACGAGCAGTACTTC	CASSSPYQTSGYSYEQYF
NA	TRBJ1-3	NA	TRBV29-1	TGCAGCGTCCGACAGGATGAAAACACCATATATTTT	CSVRQDENTIYF
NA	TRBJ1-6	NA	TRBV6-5	TGTGCCAGCAGTTCCCTAGAGGGGACTACTACCACACCCCTCCACTTT	CASSSLEGTTTTPLHF
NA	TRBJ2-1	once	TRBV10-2	TGCGCCAGCAGTGAGCCCCGTAGTGGGAGATACAATGAGCAGTTCTTC	CASSEPRSGRYNEQFF
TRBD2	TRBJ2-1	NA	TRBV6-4	TGTGCCAGCAGTAGAAGCGGGGAGTCCTACAATGAGCAGTTCTTC	CASSRSGESYNEQFF
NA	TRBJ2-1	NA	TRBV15	TGTGCCACCAGCACTTGGGGAGGTGAGCAGTTCTTC	CATSTWGGEQFF